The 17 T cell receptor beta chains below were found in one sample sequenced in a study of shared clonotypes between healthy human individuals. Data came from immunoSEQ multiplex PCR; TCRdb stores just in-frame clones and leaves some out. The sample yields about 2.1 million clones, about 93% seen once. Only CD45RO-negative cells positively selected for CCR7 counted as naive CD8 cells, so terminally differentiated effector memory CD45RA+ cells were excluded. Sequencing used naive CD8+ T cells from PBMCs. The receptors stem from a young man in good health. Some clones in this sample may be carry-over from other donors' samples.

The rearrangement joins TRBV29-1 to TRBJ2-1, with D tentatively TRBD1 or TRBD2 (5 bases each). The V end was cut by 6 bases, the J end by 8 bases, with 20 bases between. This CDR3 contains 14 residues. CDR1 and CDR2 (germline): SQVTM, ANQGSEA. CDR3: CSVVPGRRKDEQFF. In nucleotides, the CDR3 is TGCAGCGTCGTACCGGGACGGCGTAAGGATGAGCAGTTCTTC.

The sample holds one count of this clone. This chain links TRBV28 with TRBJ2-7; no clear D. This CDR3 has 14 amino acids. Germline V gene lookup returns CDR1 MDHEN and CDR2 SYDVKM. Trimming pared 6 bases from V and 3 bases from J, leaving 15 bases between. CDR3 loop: CASSPSGIHYEQYF. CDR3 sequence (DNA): TGTGCCAGCAGCCCCAGTGGAATTCACTACGAGCAGTACTTC.

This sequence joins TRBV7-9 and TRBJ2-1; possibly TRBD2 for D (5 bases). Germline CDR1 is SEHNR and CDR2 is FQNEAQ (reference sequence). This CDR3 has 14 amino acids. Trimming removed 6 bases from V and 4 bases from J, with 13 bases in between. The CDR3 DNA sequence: TGTGCCAGCAGTTTCCAGCGGTTATACAATGAGCAGTTCTTC. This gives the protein CASSFQRLYNEQFF.

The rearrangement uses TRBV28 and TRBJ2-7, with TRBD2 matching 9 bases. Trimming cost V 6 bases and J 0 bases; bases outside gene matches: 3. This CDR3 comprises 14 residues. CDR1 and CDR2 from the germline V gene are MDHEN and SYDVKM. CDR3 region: CASRVAGASYEQYF. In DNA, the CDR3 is TGTGCCAGCAGAGTAGCGGGGGCCTCCTACGAGCAGTACTTC.

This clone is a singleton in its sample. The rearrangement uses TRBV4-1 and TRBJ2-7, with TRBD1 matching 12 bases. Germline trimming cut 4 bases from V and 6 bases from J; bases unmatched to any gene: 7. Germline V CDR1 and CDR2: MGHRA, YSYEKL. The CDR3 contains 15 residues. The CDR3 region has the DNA TGCGCCAGCAGCCTCAGGGACAGGGGGCTGGGCGAGCAGTACTTC. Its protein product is CASSLRDRGLGEQYF.

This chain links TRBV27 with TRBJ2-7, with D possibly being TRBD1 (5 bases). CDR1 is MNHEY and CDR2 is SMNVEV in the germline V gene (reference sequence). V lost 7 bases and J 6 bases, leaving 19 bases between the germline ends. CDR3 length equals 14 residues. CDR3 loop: CASTPVGAASEQYF. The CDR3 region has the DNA TGTGCCAGCACCCCCGTTGGGGCCGCCTCCGAGCAGTACTTC.

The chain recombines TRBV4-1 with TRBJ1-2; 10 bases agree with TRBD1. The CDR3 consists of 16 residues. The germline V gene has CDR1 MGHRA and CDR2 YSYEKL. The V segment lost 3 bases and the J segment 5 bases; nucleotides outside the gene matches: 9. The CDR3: CASSQSPGTGVYGYTF. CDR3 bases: TGCGCCAGCAGCCAGTCCCCCGGGACAGGGGTTTATGGCTACACCTTC.

The CDR3 here is CASSPDARRGDEQFF. The CDR3 coding sequence is TGCGCCAGCAGCCCCGATGCGCGGAGGGGGGATGAGCAGTTCTTC. J is TRBJ2-1 and V is TRBV5-1, with D perhaps TRBD1 or TRBD2 (6 bases each). From germline, CDR1 is SGHRS and CDR2 YFSETQ. The CDR3 spans 15 residues. V was trimmed by 4 bases and J by 8 bases, leaving 19 bases between them.

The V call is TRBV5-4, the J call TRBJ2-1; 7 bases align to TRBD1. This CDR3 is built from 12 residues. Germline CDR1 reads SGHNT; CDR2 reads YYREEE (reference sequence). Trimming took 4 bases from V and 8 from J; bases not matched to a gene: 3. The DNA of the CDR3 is TGTGCCAGCAGCAGACAGGGCGATGAGCAGTTCTTC. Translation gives CASSRQGDEQFF.

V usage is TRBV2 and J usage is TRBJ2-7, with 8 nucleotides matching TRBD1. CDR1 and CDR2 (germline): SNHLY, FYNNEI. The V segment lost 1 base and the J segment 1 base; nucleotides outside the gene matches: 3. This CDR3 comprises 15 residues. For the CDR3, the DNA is TGTGCCAGCAGTGAAGGGACAGGGACATCCTACGAGCAGTACTTC. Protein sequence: CASSEGTGTSYEQYF.

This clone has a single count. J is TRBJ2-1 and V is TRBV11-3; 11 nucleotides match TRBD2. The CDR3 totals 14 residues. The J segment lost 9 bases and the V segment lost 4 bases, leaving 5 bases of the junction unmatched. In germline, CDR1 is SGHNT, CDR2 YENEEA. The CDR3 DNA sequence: TGTGCCAGCAGCTATAGCGGGAGGGGTCCTGAGCAGTTCTTC. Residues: CASSYSGRGPEQFF.

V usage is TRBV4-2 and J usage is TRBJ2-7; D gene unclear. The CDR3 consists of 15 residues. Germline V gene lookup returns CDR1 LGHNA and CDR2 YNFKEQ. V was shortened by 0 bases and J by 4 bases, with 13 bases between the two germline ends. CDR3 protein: CASSQELERTYEQYF. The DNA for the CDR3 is TGTGCCAGCAGCCAAGAATTGGAGAGAACATACGAGCAGTACTTC.

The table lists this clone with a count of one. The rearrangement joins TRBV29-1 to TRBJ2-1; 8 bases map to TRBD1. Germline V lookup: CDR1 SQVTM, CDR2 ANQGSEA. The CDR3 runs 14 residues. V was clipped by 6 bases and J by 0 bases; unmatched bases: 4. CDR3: CSVRTGPSYNEQFF. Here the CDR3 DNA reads TGCAGCGTACGGACAGGGCCCTCCTACAATGAGCAGTTCTTC.

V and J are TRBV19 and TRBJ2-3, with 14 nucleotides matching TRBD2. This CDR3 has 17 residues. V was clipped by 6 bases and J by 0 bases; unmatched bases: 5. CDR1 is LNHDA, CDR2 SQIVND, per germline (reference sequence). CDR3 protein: CASSIRTSGRSTDTQYF. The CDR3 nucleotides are TGTGCCAGTAGCATCCGGACTAGCGGGAGGAGCACAGATACGCAGTATTTT.

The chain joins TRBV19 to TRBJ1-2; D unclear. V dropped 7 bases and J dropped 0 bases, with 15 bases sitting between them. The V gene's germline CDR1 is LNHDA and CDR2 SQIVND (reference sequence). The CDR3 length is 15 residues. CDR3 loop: CASKEGFPPNYGYTF. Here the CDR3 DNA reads TGTGCCAGTAAAGAAGGCTTTCCTCCTAACTATGGCTACACCTTC. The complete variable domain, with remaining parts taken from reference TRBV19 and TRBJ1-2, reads DGGITQSPKYLFRKEGQNVTLSCEQNLNHDAMYWYRQDPGQGLRLIYYSQIVNDFQKGDIAEGYSVSREKKESFPLTVTSAQKNPTAFYLCASKEGFPPNYGYTFGSGTRLTVV.

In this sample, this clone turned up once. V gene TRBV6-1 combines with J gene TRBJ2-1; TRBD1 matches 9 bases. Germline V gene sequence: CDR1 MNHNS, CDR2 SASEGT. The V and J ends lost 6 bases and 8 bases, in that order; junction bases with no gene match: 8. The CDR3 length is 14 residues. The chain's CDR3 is CASSRNRGRHEQFF. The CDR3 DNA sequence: TGTGCCAGCAGCAGGAACAGGGGGCGACATGAGCAGTTCTTC.

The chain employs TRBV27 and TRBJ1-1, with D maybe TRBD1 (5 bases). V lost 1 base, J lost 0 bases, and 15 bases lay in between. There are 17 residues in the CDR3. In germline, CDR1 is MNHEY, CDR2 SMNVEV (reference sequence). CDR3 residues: CASSLYAGLDMNTEAFF. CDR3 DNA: TGTGCCAGCAGTTTATACGCAGGGCTCGACATGAACACTGAAGCTTTCTTT.